The clone carrying this T cell receptor beta chain was recorded many times. One end of the junction is discordant with germline, which a read error may explain. The data belong to a study of tumor-infiltrating lymphocytes in primary liver carcinoma. Out of unsorted whole blood came the blood RNA, and germline DNA was extracted as well. In germline, CDR1 is LGHNA, CDR2 YSLEER. This CDR3 has 16 amino acids. Total RNA (approximately 500 ng) served as template for TCR beta cDNA synthesis primed by a constant-region primer. Libraries of TCR beta came from three nested multiplex PCR rounds with slightly modified ARM-PCR. Two initial PCR rounds of ten to eleven cycles each paired TRBV1-TRBV30 forward primers with a C-beta reverse primer. TCRdb reprocessed the multiplex PCR reads with MiXCR, giving one entry per CDR3 protein. This table holds approximately 330,000 distinct CDR3 sequences, less than 75% found once.

The clonotype originates from a man aged 35-49 years with primary liver carcinoma and hepatitis B virus infection. This sequence joins TRBV4-3 and TRBJ2-2, with 11 bases lining up with TRBD2. The sequenced sample was peripheral blood. The CDR3 DNA follows: TGCGCCAGCAGCAAAGAACTAGCGGGAGTTTCCGGGGAGCTGTTTTTT. Translated: CASSKELAGVSGELFF.